These T cell receptor beta chains were read from a single sample in a study of blood T cells in healthy people across ages. TCRdb called the 5' RACE reads again in MiXCR, with one record for every CDR3 protein. The table includes 700,000 or so distinct CDR3 sequences, over 40% detected once. The source material was blood. The source of these receptors is an elderly man in good health. The CDR3 runs from the conserved cysteine through the conserved F or W. The order of the fields is D gene, J gene, clone size, V gene, CDR3 protein, CDR3 DNA. D genes are given only for firm matches. The size of a clone is reported for some rows only, either as once, few or many, or as a class for expanded clones.

d_gene: TRBD2; j_gene: TRBJ2-7; abundance: .; v_gene: TRBV20-1; CDR3aa: CSAQLAETYEQYF; CDR3nt: TGCAGTGCCCAACTAGCGGAAACCTACGAGCAGTACTTC
d_gene: .; j_gene: TRBJ1-2; abundance: few; v_gene: TRBV24-1; CDR3aa: CATSDAPGGIYGYTF; CDR3nt: TGTGCCACCAGTGATGCCCCAGGAGGGATCTATGGCTACACCTTC
d_gene: .; j_gene: TRBJ2-1; abundance: .; v_gene: TRBV10-3; CDR3aa: CAISEGYNEQFF; CDR3nt: TGTGCCATCAGTGAGGGCTACAATGAGCAGTTCTTC
d_gene: .; j_gene: TRBJ1-4; abundance: .; v_gene: TRBV29-1; CDR3aa: CSVGTETGEKLFF; CDR3nt: TGCAGCGTGGGGACTGAAACAGGGGAAAAACTGTTTTTT
d_gene: TRBD1; j_gene: TRBJ1-1; abundance: few; v_gene: TRBV24-1; CDR3aa: CATTVDRVGTEAFF; CDR3nt: TGTGCCACCACCGTAGACAGGGTAGGCACTGAAGCTTTCTTT
d_gene: .; j_gene: TRBJ2-1; abundance: .; v_gene: TRBV24-1; CDR3aa: CATSESGSYNEQFF; CDR3nt: TGTGCCACCAGTGAGTCAGGCTCCTACAATGAGCAGTTCTTC
d_gene: .; j_gene: TRBJ2-3; abundance: .; v_gene: TRBV20-1; CDR3aa: CSASRGSSTDTQYF; CDR3nt: TGCAGTGCTAGCCGTGGGTCTAGCACAGATACGCAGTATTTT
d_gene: TRBD1; j_gene: TRBJ2-3; abundance: many; v_gene: TRBV29-1; CDR3aa: CSVEGTGTDTQYF; CDR3nt: TGCAGCGTTGAAGGGACAGGGACAGATACGCAGTATTTT
d_gene: .; j_gene: TRBJ2-2; abundance: .; v_gene: TRBV7-9; CDR3aa: CASSVEVTGELFF; CDR3nt: TGTGCCAGCAGCGTAGAAGTGACCGGGGAGCTGTTTTTT
d_gene: TRBD2; j_gene: TRBJ2-3; abundance: many; v_gene: TRBV12-3/TRBV12-4; CDR3aa: CASSPRTSFRDTQYF; CDR3nt: TGTGCCAGCAGTCCCAGGACTAGTTTCAGAGATACGCAGTATTTT
d_gene: TRBD2; j_gene: TRBJ2-5; abundance: many; v_gene: TRBV29-1; CDR3aa: CSGGDNYWTSGSDQQETQYF; CDR3nt: TGCAGCGGGGGGGACAATTACTGGACTAGCGGGAGCGATCAACAAGAGACCCAGTACTTC